The 28 T cell receptor beta chains reported below all come from one sample, sequenced in a study of naive and memory T cell subsets. Both TRBC1 and TRBC2 were covered by a beta constant-region primer of two equimolar oligonucleotides. TCRdb re-analysed the UMI-ligation and nested PCR reads in MiXCR, keeping a single row per CDR3 protein. Altogether some 4,500 distinct CDR3 sequences are present, approximately 7.9% being singletons, with the ten largest covering around 83%. The sequenced material came from CD4+ TEMRA cells from blood. The subset is: effector memory re-expressing CD45RA, CD45RA+ CD27-. The receptors shown here come from a human donor in good health.

This clonotype was counted many times. This chain connects TRBV5-8 to TRBJ2-3; no clear D. CDR3 length equals 16 residues. V lost 0 bases to trimming and J lost 0 bases, with 11 bases between them. Germline V lookup: CDR1 SGHTS, CDR2 YDEGEE. CDR3 bases: TGTGCCAGCAGCTTGGCCGACATAGTTAGCACAGATACGCAGTATTTT. Protein product: CASSLADIVSTDTQYF. The variable domain in full, completed from reference TRBV5-8 and TRBJ2-3, reads EAGVTQSPTHLIKTRGQQATLRCSPISGHTSVYWYQQALGLGLQFLLWYDEGEERNRGNFPPRFSGRQFPNYSSELNVNALELEDSALYLCASSLADIVSTDTQYFGPGTRLTVL.

This sequence joins TRBV3-1 and TRBJ2-7; D gene uncertain. Per germline, CDR1 LGHDT and CDR2 YNNKEL (reference sequence). The V end was cut by 6 bases, the J end by 0 bases, with 9 bases between. The CDR3 sequence is 13 residues long. The CDR3 DNA sequence: TGTGCCAGCAGTCCACTGAACTCCTACGAGCAGTACTTC. This encodes CASSPLNSYEQYF.

This clonotype is medium-sized (0.01 to 0.1%). The chain recombines TRBV3-1 with TRBJ2-3; a weak D match, TRBD2 (6 bases). The CDR3 totals 16 residues. V lost 0 bases, J lost 3 bases, and 13 bases lay in between. Germline lookup yields CDR1 LGHDT and CDR2 YNNKEL (reference sequence). CDR3 protein: CASSQDLWGRTDTQYF. The CDR3 DNA follows: TGTGCCAGCAGCCAAGATCTATGGGGGAGGACAGATACGCAGTATTTT.

This clonotype came up many times. V gene TRBV30 combines with J gene TRBJ2-2; TRBD2 matches 14 bases. The ends lost 5 bases at V and 7 bases at J; junction bases unmatched: 3. This CDR3 region has 14 residues. Germline assignment: CDR1 GTSNPN and CDR2 SVGIG (reference sequence). The chain's CDR3 is CAWGLAGGGGELFF. The CDR3 region has the DNA TGTGCCTGGGGACTAGCGGGAGGTGGCGGGGAGCTGTTTTTT.

Notes on this clonotype: It may be a read error: a sequence one base away is much more abundant. The chain combines TRBV7-9 with TRBJ1-2; D may be TRBD1 (6 bases). From germline, CDR1 is SEHNR and CDR2 FQNEAQ (reference sequence). The CDR3 has 16 amino acids. The DNA for the CDR3 is TGTGCCAGCAGCTTAGGATGGGACAAAGCTAACTATGGCGACACCTTC. Amino acid sequence: CASSLGWDKANYGDTF.

About this clonotype: This clone may be a read error of a much larger clone one base away. This sequence joins TRBV2 and TRBJ2-7; D is unresolved. The germline V and J ends were trimmed by 4 bases and 3 bases, with 7 bases remaining between them. The germline gives CDR1 SNHLY, CDR2 FYNNEI. This CDR3 comprises 12 residues. CDR3 loop: CASSGWGYEQYF. The CDR3 DNA follows: TGTGCCAGCAGTGGCTGGGGCTACGAGCAGTACTTC.

The chain joins TRBV7-8 to TRBJ2-7, with 7 positions matching TRBD2. Trimming at V came to 0 bases and at J to 3 bases, leaving 8 bases not matched to a gene. The CDR3 has 16 amino acids. Per the germline V gene, CDR1 is SGHVS and CDR2 is FQNEAQ. CDR3 nucleotides: TGTGCCAGCAGCTTAGCGTCATCCGGGACTATCTACGAGCAGTACTTC. Its protein product is CASSLASSGTIYEQYF.

By its share, this clonotype is medium-sized (0.01 to 0.1%). The chain links TRBV2 to TRBJ1-4, with a weak D call TRBD1 (5 bases). Germline lookup yields CDR1 SNHLY and CDR2 FYNNEI. The CDR3 runs 14 residues. V gave up 6 bases and J gave up 2 bases, with 10 bases separating them. The CDR3, as DNA: TGTGCCAGCAGGCCGACAGCCACTAATGAAAAACTGTTTTTT. Translated: CASRPTATNEKLFF. Together with reference TRBV2 and TRBJ1-4, the CDR3 gives the full variable domain: EPEVTQTPSHQVTQMGQEVILRCVPISNHLYFYWYRQILGQKVEFLVSFYNNEISEKSEIFDDQFSVERPDGSNFTLKIRSTKLEDSAMYFCASRPTATNEKLFFGSGTQLSVL.

This clonotype was seen repeatedly, ten times or more. The chain employs TRBV6-1 and TRBJ2-7; D gene unclear. The V gene's germline CDR1 is MNHNS and CDR2 SASEGT. The V gene lost 4 bases and the J gene lost 6 bases, with 7 bases spanning the gap. This CDR3 is 11 amino acids long. The CDR3 here is CASSGQSEQYF. The CDR3 coding sequence is TGTGCCAGCAGTGGCCAAAGCGAGCAGTACTTC.

As concerns this clonotype: This sequence may be a read error, since a much larger clone differs from it by one base. The genes are TRBV2 and TRBJ2-2, with TRBD1 as a possible D gene (6 bases). Trimming shortened V by 8 bases and J by 1 base, and 8 bases separated the two germline ends. CDR1 and CDR2 from the germline V gene are SNHLY and FYNNEI. This CDR3 is built from 13 residues. CDR3 protein: CASQTGNTGELFF. In DNA, the CDR3 is TGTGCCAGCCAGACAGGGAACACCGGGGAGCTGTTTTTT.

This chain joins TRBV19 and TRBJ2-6, with 9 bases that match TRBD1. The CDR3 length is 20 residues. The germline V gene has CDR1 LNHDA and CDR2 SQIVND (reference sequence). V trimming: 3 bases; J trimming: 1 base; junction bases outside the gene matches: 13. The CDR3 DNA reads as TGTGCCAGTAGTATCTCAGGGACAGGGTATTCGTCATCTGGGGCCAACGTCCTGACTTTC. Its protein is CASSISGTGYSSSGANVLTF.

In its sample, this clonotype was seen a few times. The chain is built from TRBV29-1 and TRBJ2-7, with D possibly being TRBD2 (7 bases). The CDR3 spans 14 residues. The V gene's germline CDR1 is SQVTM and CDR2 ANQGSEA. Trimming pared 0 bases from V and 3 bases from J, leaving 12 bases between. As DNA, the CDR3 is TGCAGCGTTGAAGATAGGGGGACTAACTACGAGCAGTACTTC. Its translation is CSVEDRGTNYEQYF.

V and J are TRBV12-5 and TRBJ2-1, with 8 bases aligning to TRBD2. The CDR3 is 18 amino acids. The germline CDR1 and CDR2 sequences are LGHNT and FRNRAP. Unmatched junction bases numbered 18, after V lost 4 bases and J lost 7 bases. This chain's CDR3 is CASGSPPGAGGRINEQFF. DNA for the CDR3: TGTGCTAGTGGTTCCCCCCCCGGGGCGGGCGGGAGGATTAATGAGCAGTTCTTC.

This clonotype was seen more than once but under ten times. This chain links TRBV12-3 or TRBV12-4 with TRBJ1-2; D possibly corresponds to TRBD1 (5 bases). The CDR3 consists of 16 residues. V was clipped by 6 bases and J by 0 bases, with 17 bases between them. As DNA, the CDR3 is TGTGCCAGCAGCCTCTTGGCAGGGCGAGCTAACTATGGCTACACCTTC. Amino acids: CASSLLAGRANYGYTF.

This clonotype was seen repeatedly, ten times or more. The chain combines TRBV3-1 with TRBJ2-4; D not certain. Trimming stripped 11 bases from V and 0 bases from J, with 8 bases between. Germline V gene sequence: CDR1 LGHDT, CDR2 YNNKEL (reference sequence). The CDR3 is 12 amino acids. As DNA, the CDR3 is TGTGCCGCTGGTACAGCCAAAAACATTCAGTACTTC. Translated: CAAGTAKNIQYF.

This clonotype was observed a handful of times. This chain joins TRBV5-5 and TRBJ1-1; the D gene is possibly TRBD1 (5 bases). V gave up 1 base and J gave up 5 bases, with 21 bases separating them. Germline loops: CDR1 SGHKS, CDR2 YYEKEE (reference sequence). CDR3 length equals 17 residues. This CDR3 is CASSLWPGLEGRTEAFF. In DNA, the CDR3 is TGTGCCAGCAGCTTGTGGCCGGGGTTAGAGGGGAGAACTGAAGCTTTCTTT.

This clonotype was recorded many times. The J gene is TRBJ2-2, the V gene TRBV4-2, with 11 bases fitting TRBD2. This CDR3 is built from 17 residues. Germline assignment: CDR1 LGHNA and CDR2 YNFKEQ. After removal of 0 bases from V and 2 bases from J, the junction contained 2 bases not matched to a gene. DNA for the CDR3: TGTGCCAGCAGCCAAGAGACTAGCGGGATCAACACCGGGGAGCTGTTTTTT. This gives the protein CASSQETSGINTGELFF.

This clonotype was detected ten times or more. CDR3 sequence reads: CASSRGGTVTYEQYF. The CDR3, as DNA: TGTGCCAGCAGCCGGGGGGGGACTGTAACCTACGAGCAGTACTTC. The chain couples TRBV11-2 to TRBJ2-7; the match to TRBD2 covers 8 bases. Losses at the gene ends were 5 bases for V and 2 bases for J; bases not matched to a gene: 8. The CDR3 is 15 residues long. Per germline, CDR1 SGHAT and CDR2 FQNNGV.

The genes are TRBV5-1 and TRBJ1-2; D uncertain. With 3 bases removed from V and 5 bases from J, the gap between germline ends came to 11 bases. From germline, CDR1 is SGHRS and CDR2 YFSETQ. CDR3 size: 13 residues. The CDR3 DNA reads as TGCGCCAGCAGCTGGGATTCAGGATATGGCTACACCTTC. Its translation: CASSWDSGYGYTF. Full variable domain (rest looked up from reference TRBV5-1 and TRBJ1-2): KAGVTQTPRYLIKTRGQQVTLSCSPISGHRSVSWYQQTPGQGLQFLFEYFSETQRNKGNFPGRFSGRQFSNSRSEMNVSTLELGDSALYLCASSWDSGYGYTFGSGTRLTVV.

This clonotype was found a few times. The chain joins TRBV2 to TRBJ1-6; no reliable D call. This CDR3 is built from 13 residues. Germline V gene data show CDR1 as SNHLY and CDR2 as FYNNEI. With 8 bases removed from V and 8 bases from J, the gap between germline ends came to 13 bases. CDR3 sequence: CASQILIDSPLHF. CDR3 coding DNA: TGTGCCAGCCAAATTTTGATTGATTCACCCCTCCACTTT.

This clonotype was observed at least ten times. This chain connects TRBV7-8 to TRBJ2-7; 9 bases match TRBD1. V trimming: 5 bases; J trimming: 2 bases; junction bases outside the gene matches: 7. Germline lookup yields CDR1 SGHVS and CDR2 FQNEAQ. This CDR3 spans 15 amino acids. In DNA form, the CDR3 reads TGTGCCAGCAGCCTGACCGGGACAGGGCCCTACGAGCAGTACTTC. Translation gives CASSLTGTGPYEQYF. Filled out from reference TRBV7-8 and TRBJ2-7, the complete variable domain reads GAGVSQSPRYKVAKRGQDVALRCDPISGHVSLFWYQQALGQGPEFLTYFQNEAQLDKSGLPSDRFFAERPEGSVSTLKIQRTQQEDSAVYLCASSLTGTGPYEQYFGPGTRLTVT.

Ten or more counts support this clonotype. V usage is TRBV4-1 and J usage is TRBJ2-7, with D unresolved. Germline V gene sequence: CDR1 MGHRA, CDR2 YSYEKL. The germline V and J ends were trimmed by 1 base and 3 bases, with 10 bases remaining between them. There are 14 residues in the CDR3. The CDR3 protein is CASSQAESDYEQYF. CDR3 DNA sequence: TGCGCCAGCAGCCAAGCGGAATCGGACTACGAGCAGTACTTC.

This clonotype is classed as medium-sized (0.01 to 0.1%). V usage is TRBV20-1 and J usage is TRBJ1-5; weak D call: TRBD1 (5 bases). V was clipped by 2 bases and J by 4 bases, with 15 bases between them. The CDR3 is 15 amino acids. From germline, CDR1 is DFQATT and CDR2 SNEGSKA (reference sequence). This CDR3 is CSARIQEKGNQPQHF. Here the CDR3 DNA reads TGCAGTGCTAGAATACAGGAAAAAGGGAATCAGCCCCAGCATTTT.

This clonotype occurred many times. The rearrangement joins TRBV7-2 to TRBJ2-5, with 8 nucleotides matching TRBD1. J lost 4 bases, V lost 1 base, and 8 bases had no gene match. The CDR3 sequence is 16 residues long. Germline V gene data show CDR1 as SGHTA and CDR2 as FQGNSA. The CDR3 protein is CASSLVGGRGRETQYF. CDR3 nucleotides: TGTGCCAGCAGCTTAGTTGGGGGCAGGGGGCGAGAGACCCAGTACTTC.

Many counts were recorded for this clonotype. The rearrangement joins TRBV9 to TRBJ2-3; 7 bases fit TRBD2. J gave up 2 bases and V 3 bases, and 6 bases lay outside the gene matches. Germline loops: CDR1 SGDLS, CDR2 YYNGEE. The CDR3 is 15 residues long. The CDR3 DNA follows: TGTGCCAGCAGCGGCCAGCGGGGATACACAGATACGCAGTATTTT. Its protein is CASSGQRGYTDTQYF.

This clonotype has ten or more counts. The chain employs TRBV10-3 and TRBJ2-7; 7 bases agree with TRBD1. The CDR3 is 14 amino acids. V was pared by 2 bases and J by 3 bases, with 4 bases of the junction left unmatched. Germline values: CDR1 ENHRY, CDR2 SYGVKD. CDR3 nucleotides: TGTGCCATCAGTGAGAAGGGGGCGAGCTACGAGCAGTACTTC. Protein product: CAISEKGASYEQYF.

This clonotype was detected a few times. The V and J genes are TRBV28 and TRBJ2-7; no reliable D call. The length of the CDR3 is 14 residues. The V end lost 5 bases, the J end lost 2 bases, and 13 bases lay between the germline ends. Germline loops: CDR1 MDHEN, CDR2 SYDVKM. CDR3 coding DNA: TGTGCCAGCAGTCCCCATCGGAACCCCTACGAGCAGTACTTC. Translating it yields CASSPHRNPYEQYF.

This clonotype was counted at least ten times. V gene TRBV2 combines with J gene TRBJ1-6; 9 bases are shared with TRBD1. CDR3 length equals 18 residues. J lost 4 bases, V lost 4 bases, and 11 bases had no gene match. Per germline, CDR1 SNHLY and CDR2 FYNNEI. The CDR3 nucleotides are TGTGCCAGCAGTGGAACCCCCAACAGGGGGCTGTATAATTCACCCCTCCACTTT. Translating gives CASSGTPNRGLYNSPLHF. The variable domain in full, with the rest retrieved from reference TRBV2 and TRBJ1-6, is EPEVTQTPSHQVTQMGQEVILRCVPISNHLYFYWYRQILGQKVEFLVSFYNNEISEKSEIFDDQFSVERPDGSNFTLKIRSTKLEDSAMYFCASSGTPNRGLYNSPLHFGNGTRLTVT.